Many counts were recorded for the clone carrying this TCR beta chain. This record comes from a study of early T cells in non-severe SARS-CoV-2 infection. TCRdb fed the 5' RACE reads into MiXCR, producing one record per CDR3 protein. The repertoire holds fewer than 30,000 distinct CDR3 sequences, more than 4.5% seen once, with around 4% in the top ten. The V and J ends lost 7 bases and 0 bases respectively, with 10 bases between them. The CDR3 runs to 13 residues. Germline V gene lookup returns CDR1 SGDLS and CDR2 YYNGEE. Sequenced: whole blood. This sequence originates from an adult who was a healthcare worker with PCR-confirmed SARS-CoV-2 infection or an uninfected control (not recorded which). The V gene is TRBV9, the J gene TRBJ1-1, with a tentative D call TRBD1 (6 bases). The CDR3 sequence is CASAQGMNTEAFF. CDR3 DNA: TGTGCCAGCGCACAGGGAATGAACACTGAAGCTTTCTTT.